This is a list of T cell receptor beta chains from one sample in a study of T-cell memory formation after mild COVID-19. TCRdb analysed the 5' RACE reads with MiXCR anew, one entry per CDR3 protein. The table lists 110,000 to 150,000 distinct CDR3 sequences, 14% of them singletons. The material sequenced was PBMCs or a T cell subset sorted from them (not recorded which). Receptor source: an adult woman who had mild COVID-19 (a few samples of this study predate the infection). Cell type and time point are not known. Both conserved end residues are part of each CDR3. The D gene is left open where the match is weak. Not all rows give a size; the values are once, few, many and, for expanded clones, a class.

>.|TRBD1|TRBJ2-3|TRBV3-1
CASSTGTGALSDTQYF
TGTGCCAGCAGCACAGGGACAGGGGCCTTGTCAGATACGCAGTATTTT
>few|.|TRBJ2-5|TRBV4-2
CASSQVPLQETQYF
TGTGCCAGCAGCCAGGTTCCCTTACAAGAGACCCAGTACTTC
>.|TRBD1|TRBJ2-3|TRBV6-1
CASSEDEGAGTDTQYF
TGTGCCAGCAGTGAAGATGAGGGGGCTGGCACAGATACGCAGTATTTT
>few|TRBD1|TRBJ1-5|TRBV20-1
CSAKGAGVNQPQHF
TGCAGTGCTAAGGGGGCAGGGGTTAATCAGCCCCAGCATTTT
>many|.|TRBJ2-7|TRBV27
CASSLSASWVHEQYF
TGTGCCAGCAGTTTATCAGCTAGTTGGGTCCACGAGCAGTACTTC
>few|.|TRBJ2-2|TRBV24-1
CATSVQTPPSGGELFF
TGTGCCACCAGTGTCCAGACGCCACCTTCGGGCGGGGAGCTGTTTTTT
>few|.|TRBJ2-7|TRBV5-4
CASSQLGASYEQYF
TGTGCCAGCAGCCAACTCGGGGCCTCCTACGAGCAGTACTTC
>many|.|TRBJ2-1|TRBV4-3
CASSQDFRTSYNEQFF
TGCGCCAGCAGCCAAGATTTTCGGACCTCCTACAATGAGCAGTTCTTC
>.|TRBD1|TRBJ2-3|TRBV30
CAWTSGTGNADTQYF
TGTGCCTGGACAAGCGGGACAGGGAATGCAGATACGCAGTATTTT
>few|.|TRBJ2-5|TRBV7-9
CASSLATTQETQYF
TGTGCCAGCAGCTTGGCAACCACCCAAGAGACCCAGTACTTC
>.|.|TRBJ1-5|TRBV7-9
CASSSGRKNQPQHF
TGTGCCAGCAGCTCGGGAAGGAAAAATCAGCCCCAGCATTTT
>few|.|TRBJ2-3|TRBV7-6
CASSLLESTDTQYF
TGTGCCAGCAGCCTACTAGAAAGCACAGATACGCAGTATTTT
>.|.|TRBJ1-3|TRBV12-3/TRBV12-4
CASSLGHPGVGNTIYF
TGTGCCAGCAGTCTCGGACATCCCGGGGTCGGAAACACCATATATTTT
>.|.|TRBJ1-1|TRBV19
CASSIRLNTEAFF
TGTGCCAGTAGTATCCGACTGAACACTGAAGCTTTCTTT
>few|.|TRBJ2-5|TRBV6-5
CASSYSSRRETQYF
TGTGCCAGCAGTTACTCGTCGAGGAGGGAGACCCAGTACTTC
>.|.|TRBJ1-6|TRBV3-1
CAHGGNSPLHF
TGTGCTCACGGTGGGAATTCACCCCTCCACTTT
>few|.|TRBJ2-7|TRBV27
CASSFAPGVYEQYF
TGTGCCAGCAGTTTTGCTCCGGGGGTGTACGAGCAGTACTTC
>.|.|TRBJ2-3|TRBV9
CASSVRISGERTDTQYF
TGTGCCAGCAGCGTAAGGATCTCGGGCGAACGCACAGATACGCAGTATTTT
>.|.|TRBJ2-7|TRBV7-6
CASSPGTSVSYEQYF
TGTGCCAGCAGCCCCGGGACGTCTGTCTCCTACGAGCAGTACTTC
>many|TRBD1|TRBJ1-5|TRBV12-3/TRBV12-4
CASRPGTGTQPQHF
TGTGCCAGCAGGCCCGGGACAGGGACTCAGCCCCAGCATTTT
>.|TRBD2|TRBJ2-3|TRBV20-1
CSASGGWSTDTQYF
TGCAGTGCTAGCGGGGGGTGGAGCACAGATACGCAGTATTTT
>few|TRBD2|TRBJ2-7|TRBV18
CASSPPTSGGGFYEQYF
TGTGCCAGCTCACCACCGACTAGCGGGGGAGGGTTCTACGAGCAGTACTTC
>few|TRBD2|TRBJ2-7|TRBV7-2
CASSTTSGYTYEQYF
TGTGCCAGCAGCACAACTAGCGGGTATACCTACGAGCAGTACTTC
>.|.|TRBJ2-7|TRBV18
CASSPRQGPTYEQYF
TGTGCCAGCTCACCACGGCAGGGACCGACCTACGAGCAGTACTTC
>few|.|TRBJ2-5|TRBV25-1
CASSEWTGKQETQYF
TGTGCCAGCAGTGAATGGACTGGGAAACAAGAGACCCAGTACTTC
>many|.|TRBJ2-7|TRBV7-2
CASSRTTSTYEQYF
TGTGCCAGCAGCCGTACGACAAGCACCTACGAGCAGTACTTC